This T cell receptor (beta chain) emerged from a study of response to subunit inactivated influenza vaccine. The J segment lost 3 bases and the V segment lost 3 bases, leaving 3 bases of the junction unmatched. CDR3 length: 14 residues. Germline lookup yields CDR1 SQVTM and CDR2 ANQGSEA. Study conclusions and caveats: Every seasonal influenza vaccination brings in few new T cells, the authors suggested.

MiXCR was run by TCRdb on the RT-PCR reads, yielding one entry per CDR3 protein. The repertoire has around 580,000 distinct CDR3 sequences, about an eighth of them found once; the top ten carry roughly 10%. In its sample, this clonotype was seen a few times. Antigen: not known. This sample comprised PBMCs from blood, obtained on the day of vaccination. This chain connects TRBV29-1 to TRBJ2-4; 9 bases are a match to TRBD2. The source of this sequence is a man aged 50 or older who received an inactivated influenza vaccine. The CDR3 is CSVDAGGVKNIQYF. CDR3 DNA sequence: TGCAGCGTTGATGCGGGAGGGGTCAAAAACATTCAGTACTTC.